The clone carrying this T cell receptor beta chain was found many times. This specimen belongs to a study of breast tumors, draining lymph nodes, adjacent tissues. Per the germline V gene, CDR1 is MNHEY and CDR2 is SVGAGI. The CDR3 is made up of 13 amino acids. Trimming cost V 5 bases and J 3 bases, with 10 bases left between them. Samples came from axillary lymph nodes draining the breast cancer. TCRdb re-analysed the multiplex PCR reads in MiXCR, keeping a single row per CDR3 protein. The sample includes around 230,000 distinct CDR3 sequences, around 32% of them seen just once. The chain joins TRBV6-5 to TRBJ1-2; tentatively, D is TRBD1 (6 bases). Sequencing was done on a sample of axillary lymph node tissue. The receptor comes from a female donor with breast cancer. Some clones in this sample may be carry-over from other donors' samples. The CDR3 DNA is TGTGCCAGCAGTAGGGGGGAGGACTATGGCTACACCTTC. Its translation: CASSRGEDYGYTF.